The TCR beta chain described here comes from a study of T cell responses to AZD1222 COVID-19 vaccine. Study-wide findings and caveats: A rise in Spike-specific TCR breadth and depth followed two AZD1222 doses. Spike-spanning, vaccine-associated CD4 TCRs were dominant at 160-218 and 743-854. Nearly half of spike-specific TCRs reportedly go after variant regions that carry no mutations.

Germline V gives CDR1 SGHTA, CDR2 FQGNSA. V shed 3 bases and J shed 3 bases, with 2 bases lying between them. The CDR3 sequence is 11 residues long. To note about this clone: Its antigen is not identified.

Sequencing used immunoSEQ multiplex PCR; TCRdb keeps in-frame clones, though not all of them. The sample includes around 140,000 clones, approximately 90% of them seen just once. Sequencing used peripheral blood, obtained 28 days after the second AZD1222 dose. This clonotype was obtained from an adult who received the AZD1222 COVID-19 vaccine. The gene calls are TRBV7-2 and TRBJ1-2, with D uncertain. The CDR3 spells CASSFDYGYTF. In DNA form, the CDR3 reads TGTGCCAGCAGCTTTGACTATGGCTACACCTTC.